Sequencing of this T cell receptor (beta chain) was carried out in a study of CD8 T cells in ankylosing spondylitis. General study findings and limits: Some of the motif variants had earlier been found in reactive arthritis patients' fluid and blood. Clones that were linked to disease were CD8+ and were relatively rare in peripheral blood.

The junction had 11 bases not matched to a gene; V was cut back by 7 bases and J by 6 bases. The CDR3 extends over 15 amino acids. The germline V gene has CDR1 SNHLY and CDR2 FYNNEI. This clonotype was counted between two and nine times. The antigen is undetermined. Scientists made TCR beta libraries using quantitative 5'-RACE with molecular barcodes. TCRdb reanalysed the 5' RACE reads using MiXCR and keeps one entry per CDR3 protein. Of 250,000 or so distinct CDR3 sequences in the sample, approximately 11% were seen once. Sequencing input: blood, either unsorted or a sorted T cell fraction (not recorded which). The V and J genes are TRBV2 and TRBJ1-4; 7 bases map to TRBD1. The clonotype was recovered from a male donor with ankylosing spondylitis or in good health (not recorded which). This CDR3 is CASNLVGTADEKLFF. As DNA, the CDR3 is TGTGCCAGCAACCTCGTCGGGACAGCAGATGAAAAACTGTTTTTT.